One and the same sample provided the 9 T cell receptor beta chains below, sequenced in a study of T cell repertoires in cytomegalovirus infection. Their specific antigens are unknown. TCRdb passed the reads through MiXCR, listing each CDR3 protein once. The profile shows 200,000 or so distinct CDR3 sequences, roughly two fifths of them singletons. The material sequenced was CD8+ T cells from cultured PBMCs, taken from culture after CMV antigen stimulation. These receptors came from a human donor in good health (CMV status not recorded). Some clones in this sample may be carry-over from other donors' samples.

Only one count was recorded for this clonotype. V is TRBV13 and J is TRBJ2-3, with a tentative D call TRBD1 (5 bases). With 5 bases removed from V and 7 bases from J, the gap between germline ends came to 10 bases. The CDR3 is 12 amino acids. Germline-derived CDR1 and CDR2 are PRHDT and FYEKMQ (reference sequence). CDR3: CASSLGPNTQYF. The DNA for the CDR3 is TGTGCCAGCAGCCTGGGGCCAAATACGCAGTATTTT. Looking up the rest from reference TRBV13 and TRBJ2-3 gives the full variable domain: AAGVIQSPRHLIKEKRETATLKCYPIPRHDTVYWYQQGPGQDPQFLISFYEKMQSDKGSIPDRFSAQQFSDYHSELNMSSLELGDSALYFCASSLGPNTQYFGPGTRLTVL.

This chain links TRBV27 with TRBJ2-7, with D perhaps matching TRBD1 or TRBD2 (5 bases each). Germline CDR1 is MNHEY and CDR2 is SMNVEV (reference sequence). The ends were cut back, 6 bases at V and 0 bases at J, with 12 bases in the middle. CDR3 length equals 14 residues. In DNA form, the CDR3 reads TGTGCCAGCAGACTTGGGACCACCTCCTACGAGCAGTACTTC. Translated, it gives CASRLGTTSYEQYF.

The chain recombines TRBV7-4 with TRBJ2-7; 11 positions agree with TRBD2. The CDR3 runs to 16 residues. CDR1 and CDR2 from the germline V gene are SGHVT and SQSDAQ. The J segment lost 2 bases and the V segment lost 5 bases, leaving 8 bases of the junction unmatched. Written as DNA, the CDR3 is TGTGCCAGCAGCCCCCGGACTAGCGGGCACACCTACGAGCAGTACTTC. Translated: CASSPRTSGHTYEQYF.

A few counts support this clonotype. The chain recombines TRBV7-3 with TRBJ1-1, with unresolved D. V gave up 5 bases and J gave up 0 bases, with 13 bases separating them. The germline V gene has CDR1 SGHTA and CDR2 FQGTGA. This CDR3 region has 15 residues. The DNA of the CDR3 is TGTGCCAGCAGCGCCCTGGAAAGGATGAACACTGAAGCTTTCTTT. Its protein product is CASSALERMNTEAFF.

The chain couples TRBV27 to TRBJ2-7; 7 bases are shared with TRBD1. The germline V gene encodes CDR1 MNHEY and CDR2 SMNVEV (reference sequence). The CDR3 runs to 14 residues. Trimming took 4 bases from V and 4 from J; bases not matched to a gene: 7. The CDR3 loop is CASSSHNRGYEQYF. The CDR3 region has the DNA TGTGCCAGCAGTTCGCACAACAGGGGATACGAGCAGTACTTC.

The CDR3 here is CASSLSTVNEQYF. The CDR3 nucleotides read TGTGCCAGCAGTTTATCCACAGTAAACGAGCAGTACTTC. The chain couples TRBV27 to TRBJ2-7; D is ambiguous. CDR1 is MNHEY, CDR2 SMNVEV, per germline (reference sequence). The CDR3 covers 13 residues. V lost 0 bases and J 5 bases, leaving 8 bases between the germline ends.

CDR3 sequence reads: CASSFTDTNYGYTF. In DNA, the CDR3 is TGTGCCAGCAGCTTTACAGATACTAACTATGGCTACACCTTC. This rearrangement joins TRBV7-6 to TRBJ1-2; D is ambiguous. In germline, CDR1 is SGHVS, CDR2 FNYEAQ. The V gene lost 3 bases and the J gene lost 0 bases, with 8 bases spanning the gap. The CDR3 loop spans 14 amino acids.

This clonotype occurred a few times. V is TRBV27 and J is TRBJ2-2; D is possibly TRBD2 (6 bases). Germline lookup yields CDR1 MNHEY and CDR2 SMNVEV (reference sequence). V dropped 7 bases and J dropped 4 bases, with 16 bases sitting between them. The CDR3 loop spans 15 amino acids. The CDR3 DNA reads TGTGCCAGCACGTGGTCTAGCGAGGGCACCGGGGAGCTGTTTTTT. Its translation is CASTWSSEGTGELFF.

This clonotype was counted only a few times. This chain uses TRBV6-5 with TRBJ2-7; 12 bases are a match to TRBD2. J gave up 4 bases and V 5 bases, and 6 bases lay outside the gene matches. This CDR3 contains 15 residues. The V gene's germline CDR1 is MNHEY and CDR2 SVGAGI. The CDR3 loop is CASSPTSGRSYEQYF. CDR3 in DNA: TGTGCCAGCAGTCCGACTAGCGGGAGATCTTACGAGCAGTACTTC.